A selection of T cell receptor beta chains follows, all from one sample in a study of control samples from healthy donors and cancer patients. Produced via immunoSEQ multiplex PCR; TCRdb's table is partial and in-frame only. The sample includes approximately 130,000 clones, around 92% of them seen just once. The sample was blood. Source of these receptors: a man aged 45-65 years in good health. The CDR3 runs from the conserved cysteine through the conserved F or W. The D gene is left open where the match is weak. Clone size is stated in some rows and not others, as once, few, many or a class when expanded.

V: TRBV12-3/TRBV12-4
size: NA
J: TRBJ1-1
D: NA
CDR3: CASSLLGRSSFF
DNA: TGTGCCAGCAGTTTATTGGGGCGTTCGTCTTTCTTT

V: TRBV19
size: NA
J: TRBJ1-1
D: NA
CDR3: CASTVQLNTEAFF
DNA: TGTGCCAGTACCGTACAGTTGAACACTGAAGCTTTCTTT

V: TRBV11-3
size: NA
J: TRBJ1-1
D: TRBD1
CDR3: CASSLDRGYAEAFF
DNA: TGTGCCAGCAGCCTGGACAGGGGTTACGCTGAAGCTTTCTTT

V: TRBV6-6
size: NA
J: TRBJ2-4
D: TRBD2
CDR3: CASSLAGENIQYF
DNA: TGTGCCAGCAGCCTAGCGGGAGAAAACATTCAGTACTTC

V: TRBV4-1
size: NA
J: TRBJ2-7
D: NA
CDR3: CASSHELTDTFSYEQYF
DNA: TGCGCCAGCAGCCACGAATTGACAGACACTTTCTCCTACGAGCAGTACTTC

V: TRBV11-2
size: NA
J: TRBJ2-7
D: NA
CDR3: CASSLLGKAYEQYF
DNA: TGTGCCAGCAGCTTATTGGGGAAGGCCTACGAGCAGTACTTC

V: TRBV3-1/TRBV3-2
size: NA
J: TRBJ2-7
D: NA
CDR3: CASSHQYEQYF
DNA: TGTGCCAGCAGCCACCAATACGAGCAGTACTTC

V: TRBV6-5
size: NA
J: TRBJ1-1
D: TRBD1
CDR3: CASSTPRGKTEAFF
DNA: TGTGCCAGCAGTACGCCCAGGGGGAAGACTGAAGCTTTCTTT

V: TRBV5-6
size: NA
J: TRBJ2-4
D: TRBD2
CDR3: CASSFLLAGGSTTDIQYF
DNA: TGTGCCAGCAGCTTCCTCCTAGCGGGGGGGAGTACTACCGACATTCAGTACTTC

V: TRBV7-9
size: NA
J: TRBJ1-1
D: NA
CDR3: CASSLNRDHTEAFF
DNA: TGTGCCAGCAGCTTAAACAGGGATCACACTGAAGCTTTCTTT

V: TRBV4-1
size: NA
J: TRBJ2-6
D: TRBD2
CDR3: CASSQDQRGGWGNVLTF
DNA: TGCGCCAGCAGCCAAGATCAGCGGGGCGGGTGGGGCAACGTCCTGACTTTC

V: TRBV27
size: NA
J: TRBJ2-7
D: NA
CDR3: CASSFGKSYEQYF
DNA: TGTGCCAGCAGTTTCGGAAAGTCCTACGAGCAGTACTTC

V: TRBV9
size: once
J: TRBJ1-1
D: NA
CDR3: CASSPRTAGETEAFF
DNA: TGTGCCAGCAGCCCACGGACAGCAGGGGAGACTGAAGCTTTCTTT

V: TRBV19
size: few
J: TRBJ1-3
D: NA
CDR3: CASLHTASGNTIYF
DNA: TGTGCCAGTCTTCACACTGCCTCTGGAAACACCATATATTTT

V: TRBV5-1
size: NA
J: TRBJ1-6
D: NA
CDR3: CASSFLGGGDSPLHF
DNA: TGCGCCAGCAGCTTTCTTGGAGGGGGTGATTCACCCCTCCACTTT